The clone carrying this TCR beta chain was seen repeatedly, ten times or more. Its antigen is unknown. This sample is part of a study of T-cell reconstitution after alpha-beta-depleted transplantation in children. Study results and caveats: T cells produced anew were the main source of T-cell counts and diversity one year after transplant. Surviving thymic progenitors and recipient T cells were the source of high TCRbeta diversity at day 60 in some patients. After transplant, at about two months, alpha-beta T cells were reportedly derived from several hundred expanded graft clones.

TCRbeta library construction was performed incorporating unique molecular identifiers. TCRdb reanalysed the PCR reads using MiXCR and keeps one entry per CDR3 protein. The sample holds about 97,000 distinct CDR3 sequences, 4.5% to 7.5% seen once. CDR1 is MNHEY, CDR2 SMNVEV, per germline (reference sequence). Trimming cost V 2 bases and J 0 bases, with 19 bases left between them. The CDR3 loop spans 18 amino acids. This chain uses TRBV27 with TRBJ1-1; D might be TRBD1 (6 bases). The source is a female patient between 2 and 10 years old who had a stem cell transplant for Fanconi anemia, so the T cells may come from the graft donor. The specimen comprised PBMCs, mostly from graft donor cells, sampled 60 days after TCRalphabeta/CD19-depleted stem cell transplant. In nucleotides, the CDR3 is TGTGCCAGCAGTTTAAGTTCGCGACAGGCCTACATGAACACTGAAGCTTTCTTT. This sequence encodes CASSLSSRQAYMNTEAFF.